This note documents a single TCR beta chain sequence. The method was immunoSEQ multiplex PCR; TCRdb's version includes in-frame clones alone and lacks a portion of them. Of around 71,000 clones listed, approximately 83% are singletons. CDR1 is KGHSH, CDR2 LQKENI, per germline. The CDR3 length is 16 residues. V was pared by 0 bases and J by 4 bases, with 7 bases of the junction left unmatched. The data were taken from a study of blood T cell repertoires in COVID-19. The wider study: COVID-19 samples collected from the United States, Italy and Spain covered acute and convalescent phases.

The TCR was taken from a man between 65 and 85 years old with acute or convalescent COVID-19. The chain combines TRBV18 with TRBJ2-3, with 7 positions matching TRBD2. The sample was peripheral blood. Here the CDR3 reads CASSPPQAGVADTQYF. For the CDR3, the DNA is TGTGCCAGCTCACCACCCCAGGCGGGAGTGGCAGATACGCAGTATTTT.